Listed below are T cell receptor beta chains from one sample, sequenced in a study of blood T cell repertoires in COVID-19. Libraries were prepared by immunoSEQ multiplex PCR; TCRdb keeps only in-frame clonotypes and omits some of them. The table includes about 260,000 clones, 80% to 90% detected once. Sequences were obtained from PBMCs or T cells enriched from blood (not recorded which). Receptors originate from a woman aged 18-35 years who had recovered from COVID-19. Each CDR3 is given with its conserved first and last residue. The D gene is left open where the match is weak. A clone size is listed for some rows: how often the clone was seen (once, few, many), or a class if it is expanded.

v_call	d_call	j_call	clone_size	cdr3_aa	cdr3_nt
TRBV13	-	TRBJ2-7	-	CASSLLVVGLPPEQYF	TGTGCCAGCAGCTTACTGGTTGTTGGACTCCCTCCGGAGCAGTACTTC
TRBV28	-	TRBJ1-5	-	CASSPPTGLGQPQHF	TGTGCCAGCAGCCCACCTACAGGGTTGGGTCAGCCCCAGCATTTT
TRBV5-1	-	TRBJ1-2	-	CASSPGGAGVNGYTF	TGCGCCAGCAGCCCTGGTGGGGCAGGAGTAAATGGCTACACCTTC
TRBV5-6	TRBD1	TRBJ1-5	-	CASSYRGRVGNQPQHF	TGTGCCAGCAGCTACAGGGGAAGGGTAGGCAATCAGCCCCAGCATTTT
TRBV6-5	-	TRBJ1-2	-	CASTRANYGYTF	TGTGCCAGCACACGAGCTAACTATGGCTACACCTTC
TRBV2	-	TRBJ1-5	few	CASSDRVTSKPQHF	TGTGCCAGCAGTGACAGGGTTACTTCAAAGCCCCAGCATTTT
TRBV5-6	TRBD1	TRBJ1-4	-	CASSGSDRSGEKLFF	TGTGCCAGCAGTGGATCGGACAGGAGCGGTGAAAAACTGTTTTTT
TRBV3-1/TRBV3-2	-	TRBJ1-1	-	CASSPMDGGNRNTEAFF	TGTGCCAGCAGCCCTATGGACGGAGGCAATCGGAACACTGAAGCTTTCTTT
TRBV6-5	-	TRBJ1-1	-	CASRPRTRGRGVFF	TGTGCCAGCAGACCTCGTACCAGGGGACGGGGGGTGTTCTTT
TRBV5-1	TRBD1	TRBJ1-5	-	CASSLAGQGNQPQHF	TGCGCCAGCAGCTTGGCCGGACAGGGGAATCAGCCCCAGCATTTT
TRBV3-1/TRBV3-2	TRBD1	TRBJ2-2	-	CASSQRDSGELFF	TGTGCCAGCAGCCAAAGGGACAGCGGGGAGCTGTTTTTT
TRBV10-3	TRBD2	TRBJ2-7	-	CAIRRTSGDQSYEQYF	TGTGCCATCAGGAGGACTAGCGGGGACCAATCCTACGAGCAGTACTTC
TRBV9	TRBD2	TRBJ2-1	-	CASSVGLAGADNEQFF	TGTGCCAGCAGCGTAGGGCTAGCGGGGGCAGACAATGAGCAGTTCTTC
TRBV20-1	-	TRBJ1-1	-	CSASQITEAFF	TGCAGTGCTTCCCAGATCACTGAAGCTTTCTTT
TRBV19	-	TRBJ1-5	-	CASSPGYQPQHF	TGTGCCAGTAGTCCAGGGTATCAGCCCCAGCATTTT
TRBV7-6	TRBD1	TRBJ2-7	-	CASSLEGQGPYEQYF	TGTGCCAGCAGCTTGGAGGGACAGGGGCCCTACGAGCAGTACTTC
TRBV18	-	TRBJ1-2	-	CASSPRQASINGYTF	TGTGCCAGCTCACCACGGCAGGCTTCGATAAATGGCTACACCTTC
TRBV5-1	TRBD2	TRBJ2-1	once	CASSLLAGGQNEQFF	TGCGCCAGCAGCTTGCTAGCGGGGGGGCAAAATGAGCAGTTCTTC
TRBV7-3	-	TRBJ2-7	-	CASSPGGHGSYEQYF	TGTGCCAGCAGCCCGGGGGGCCACGGCTCCTACGAGCAGTACTTC
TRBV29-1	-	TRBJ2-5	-	CSVEDLLVETQYF	TGCAGCGTTGAAGATCTACTGGTGGAGACCCAGTACTTC
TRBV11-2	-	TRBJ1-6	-	CASSLVGRGGPPLHF	TGTGCCAGCAGCTTAGTGGGTAGGGGAGGGCCACCCCTCCACTTT
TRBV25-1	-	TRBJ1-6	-	CASSPPGGTYNSPLHF	TGTGCCAGCAGCCCTCCCGGGGGGACCTATAATTCACCCCTCCACTTT
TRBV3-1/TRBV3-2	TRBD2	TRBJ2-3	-	CASSQTLAGAGTDTQYF	TGTGCCAGCAGCCAAACCCTAGCGGGGGCGGGCACAGATACGCAGTATTTT
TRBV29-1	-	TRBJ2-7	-	CSVETGYDEQYF	TGCAGCGTTGAAACAGGGTACGACGAGCAGTACTTC
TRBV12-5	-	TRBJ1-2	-	CASGRGGESGYTF	TGTGCTAGTGGTCGGGGTGGTGAGTCTGGCTACACCTTC
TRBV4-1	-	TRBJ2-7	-	CASSPNDRSSYEQYF	TGCGCCAGCAGCCCGAACGACAGGAGCTCCTACGAGCAGTACTTC
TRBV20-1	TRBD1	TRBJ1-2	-	CSVIRGHGYTF	TGCAGTGTCATCAGGGGGCATGGCTACACCTTC
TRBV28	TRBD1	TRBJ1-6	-	CASSPGGYNSPLHF	TGTGCCAGCAGCCCAGGGGGTTATAATTCACCCCTCCACTTT
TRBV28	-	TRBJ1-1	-	CASSVILIVRVNTEAFF	TGTGCCAGCAGTGTTATCCTGATAGTCCGAGTGAACACTGAAGCTTTCTTT
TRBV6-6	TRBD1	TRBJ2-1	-	CASRDRAQAYNEQFF	TGTGCCAGCAGAGACAGGGCTCAAGCCTACAATGAGCAGTTCTTC
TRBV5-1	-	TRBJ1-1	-	CASRQEQGMNTEAFF	TGCGCCAGCAGGCAGGAACAGGGTATGAACACTGAAGCTTTCTTT